This record covers a single T cell receptor beta chain. Using its own MiXCR run on the 5' RACE reads, TCRdb lists one record per CDR3 protein. The sample consists of about 220,000 distinct CDR3 sequences, 9.4% of them appearing once. This sample was included in a study of identical twins. The junction had 15 bases not matched to a gene; V was cut back by 1 base and J by 2 bases. The CDR3 runs to 19 residues. Germline CDR1 reads SGHAT; CDR2 reads FQNNGV. The clonotype was recovered from a woman aged 18 to 35 in good health. The chain carries TRBV11-2 and TRBJ2-7, with TRBD2 identical over 9 bases. Sequenced: memory (CD45RO+) T cells sorted from blood. The CDR3 loop is CASSLVPLASGVRAYEQYF. The CDR3 bases are TGTGCCAGCAGCTTAGTACCCTTAGCTAGCGGGGTGAGGGCCTACGAGCAGTACTTC.